The entry below gives a single T cell receptor beta chain sequence along with its context. Its target is unknown. This sample is part of a study of cytomegalovirus exposure and HLA in healthy donors. Study background: As released early, the data held some 85 million unique TCRs from HLA-typed donors.

The length of the CDR3 is 15 residues. Trimming left V 2 bases short and J 1 base short, with 11 bases between. The germline CDR1 and CDR2 sequences are KGHSH and LQKENI. Overall study results and limits: The records held CMV serostatus as the only immune exposure information. As was reported, the classifier diagnosed cytomegalovirus status with high specificity and sensitivity.

The PCR was carried out with 60 Vbeta primers and 13 Jbeta primers. Sequencing was performed with immunoSEQ multiplex PCR; in TCRdb, only in-frame clones are kept and a portion is missing. The data contain some 160,000 clones, about three quarters of them singletons. This clonotype was obtained from a woman in her 40s in good health and CMV-seronegative. Specimen: PBMCs. This sequence joins TRBV18 and TRBJ2-5; no definite D call. CDR3 region: CASSPSAPTQETQYF. Here the CDR3 DNA reads TGTGCCAGCTCACCAAGTGCGCCTACCCAAGAGACCCAGTACTTC.